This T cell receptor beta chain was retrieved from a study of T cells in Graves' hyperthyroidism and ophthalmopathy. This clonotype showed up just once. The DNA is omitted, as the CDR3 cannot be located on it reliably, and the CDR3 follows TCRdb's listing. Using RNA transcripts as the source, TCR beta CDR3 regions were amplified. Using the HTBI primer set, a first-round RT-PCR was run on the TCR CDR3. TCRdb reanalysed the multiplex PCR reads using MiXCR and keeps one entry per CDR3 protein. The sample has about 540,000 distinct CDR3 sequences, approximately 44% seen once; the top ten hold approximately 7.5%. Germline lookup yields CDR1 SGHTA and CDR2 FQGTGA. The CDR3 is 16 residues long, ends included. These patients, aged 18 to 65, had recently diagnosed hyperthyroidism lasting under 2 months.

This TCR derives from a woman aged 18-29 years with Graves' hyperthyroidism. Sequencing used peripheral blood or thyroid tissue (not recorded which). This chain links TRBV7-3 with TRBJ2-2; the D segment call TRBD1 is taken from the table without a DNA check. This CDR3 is CASSPDTGGVPGSCFF.